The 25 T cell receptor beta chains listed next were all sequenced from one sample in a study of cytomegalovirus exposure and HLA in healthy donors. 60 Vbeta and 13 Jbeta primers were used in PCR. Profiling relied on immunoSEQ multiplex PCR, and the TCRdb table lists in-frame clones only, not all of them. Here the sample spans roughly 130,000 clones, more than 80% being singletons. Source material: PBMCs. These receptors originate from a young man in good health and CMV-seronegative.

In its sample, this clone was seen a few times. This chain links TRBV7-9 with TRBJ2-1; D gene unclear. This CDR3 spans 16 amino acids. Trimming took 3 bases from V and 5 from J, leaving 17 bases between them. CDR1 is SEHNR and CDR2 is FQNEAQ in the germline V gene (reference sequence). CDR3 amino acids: CASSFFGAAINNEQFF. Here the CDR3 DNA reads TGTGCCAGCAGCTTTTTCGGCGCGGCGATAAACAATGAGCAGTTCTTC.

CDR3 in amino acids: CASSLLDSSNTEAFF. DNA for the CDR3: TGCGCCAGCAGCTTGTTGGACAGTTCGAACACTGAAGCTTTCTTT. This chain joins TRBV5-1 and TRBJ1-1; D may be TRBD1 (6 bases). Germline V gene sequence: CDR1 SGHRS, CDR2 YFSETQ. V was shortened by 1 base and J by 1 base, with 11 bases between the two germline ends. The CDR3 runs 15 residues.

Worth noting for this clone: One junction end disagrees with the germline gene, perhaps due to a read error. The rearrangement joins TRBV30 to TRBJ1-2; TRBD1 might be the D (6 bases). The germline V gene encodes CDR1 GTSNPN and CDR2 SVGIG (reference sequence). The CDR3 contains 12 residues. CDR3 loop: CAWSLGQYGYPF. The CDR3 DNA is TGTGCCTGGAGTCTTGGACAGTATGGCTACCCCTTC.

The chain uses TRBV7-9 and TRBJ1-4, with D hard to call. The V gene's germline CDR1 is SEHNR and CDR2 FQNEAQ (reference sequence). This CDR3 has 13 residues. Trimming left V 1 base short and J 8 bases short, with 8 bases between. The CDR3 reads CASSLGTGEKLFF. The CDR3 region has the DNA TGTGCCAGCAGCTTAGGAACGGGGGAAAAACTGTTTTTT.

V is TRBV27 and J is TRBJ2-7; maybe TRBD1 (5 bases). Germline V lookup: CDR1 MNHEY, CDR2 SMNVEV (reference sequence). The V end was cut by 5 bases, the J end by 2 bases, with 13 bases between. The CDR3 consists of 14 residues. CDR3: CASSPRSGPYEQYF. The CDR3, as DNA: TGTGCCAGCAGTCCAAGATCAGGGCCCTACGAGCAGTACTTC.

The CDR3 DNA follows: TGTGCCAGCAGGGATCGGCAGGGAGGAGGAAGAGCTTTCTTT. It specifies CASRDRQGGGRAFF. The V and J genes are TRBV7-2 and TRBJ1-1, with D maybe TRBD1 (5 bases). Trimming stripped 6 bases from V and 10 bases from J, with 21 bases between. There are 14 residues in the CDR3. Germline assignment: CDR1 SGHTA and CDR2 FQGNSA.

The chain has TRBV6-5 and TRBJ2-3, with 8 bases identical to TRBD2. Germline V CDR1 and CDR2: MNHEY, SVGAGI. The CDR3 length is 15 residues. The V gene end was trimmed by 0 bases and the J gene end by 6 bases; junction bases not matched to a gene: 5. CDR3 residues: CASSYSTGRADTQYF. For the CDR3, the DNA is TGTGCCAGCAGTTACTCGACCGGGAGGGCGGATACGCAGTATTTT.

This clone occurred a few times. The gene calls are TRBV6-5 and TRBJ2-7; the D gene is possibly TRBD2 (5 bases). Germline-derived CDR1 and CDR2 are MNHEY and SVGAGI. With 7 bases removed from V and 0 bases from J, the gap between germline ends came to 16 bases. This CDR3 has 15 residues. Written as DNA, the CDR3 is TGTGCCAGCACCGACCCACGGGGTAACTCCTACGAGCAGTACTTC. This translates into CASTDPRGNSYEQYF.

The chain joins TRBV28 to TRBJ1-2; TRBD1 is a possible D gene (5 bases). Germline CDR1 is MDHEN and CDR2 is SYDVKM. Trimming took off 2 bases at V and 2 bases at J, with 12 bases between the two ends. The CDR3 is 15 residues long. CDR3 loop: CASSLVGGANYGYTF. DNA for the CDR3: TGTGCCAGCAGTTTAGTTGGAGGGGCGAACTATGGCTACACCTTC.

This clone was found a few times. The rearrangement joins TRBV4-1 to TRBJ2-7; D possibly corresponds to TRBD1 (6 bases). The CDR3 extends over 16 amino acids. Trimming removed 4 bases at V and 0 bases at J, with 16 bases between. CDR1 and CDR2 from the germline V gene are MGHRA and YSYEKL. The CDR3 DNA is TGCGCCAGCAGCCCAATTCGGACAGCCCTCTCCTACGAGCAGTACTTC. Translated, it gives CASSPIRTALSYEQYF.

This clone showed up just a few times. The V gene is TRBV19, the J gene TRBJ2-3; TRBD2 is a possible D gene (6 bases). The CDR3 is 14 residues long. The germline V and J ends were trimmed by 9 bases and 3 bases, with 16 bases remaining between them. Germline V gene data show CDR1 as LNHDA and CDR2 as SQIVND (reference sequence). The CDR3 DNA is TGTGCCAGCCGCCGGGAGTTGAGGACAGATACGCAGTATTTT. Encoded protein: CASRRELRTDTQYF.

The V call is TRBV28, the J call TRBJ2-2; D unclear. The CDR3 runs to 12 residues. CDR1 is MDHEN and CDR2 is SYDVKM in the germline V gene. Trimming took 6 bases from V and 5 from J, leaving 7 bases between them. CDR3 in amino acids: CASRARTGELFF. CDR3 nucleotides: TGTGCCAGCAGAGCGAGGACCGGGGAGCTGTTTTTT.

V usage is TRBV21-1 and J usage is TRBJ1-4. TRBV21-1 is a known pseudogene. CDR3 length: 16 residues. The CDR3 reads CASSPDYREGDEKLFF. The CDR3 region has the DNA TGTGCCAGCAGCCCAGACTACAGGGAGGGGGATGAAAAACTGTTTTTT.

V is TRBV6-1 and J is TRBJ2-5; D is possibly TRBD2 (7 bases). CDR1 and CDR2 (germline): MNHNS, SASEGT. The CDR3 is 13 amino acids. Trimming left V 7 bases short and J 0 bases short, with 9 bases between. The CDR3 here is CASKRDNQETQYF. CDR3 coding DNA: TGTGCCAGCAAGCGGGACAACCAAGAGACCCAGTACTTC.

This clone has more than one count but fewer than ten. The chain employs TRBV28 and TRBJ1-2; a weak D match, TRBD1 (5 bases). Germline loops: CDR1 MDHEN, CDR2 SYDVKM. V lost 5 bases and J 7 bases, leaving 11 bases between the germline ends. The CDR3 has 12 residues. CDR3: CASSVGGLGYTF. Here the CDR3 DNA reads TGTGCCAGCAGTGTCGGGGGACTTGGCTACACCTTC.

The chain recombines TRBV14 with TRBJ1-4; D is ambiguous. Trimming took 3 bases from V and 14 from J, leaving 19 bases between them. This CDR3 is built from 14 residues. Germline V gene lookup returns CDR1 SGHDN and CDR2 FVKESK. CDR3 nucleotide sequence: TGTGCCAGCAGCCAGGCCAGCGACGCGGTTGGGCTGTTTTTT. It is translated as CASSQASDAVGLFF.

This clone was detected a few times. In DNA, the CDR3 is TGCAGCGTCACGGGGACTCCGGGCGGCACTGAAGCTTTCTTT. This codes for CSVTGTPGGTEAFF. The V gene is TRBV29-1, the J gene TRBJ1-1, with D maybe TRBD1 (5 bases). Germline CDR1 and CDR2: SQVTM and ANQGSEA. V dropped 6 bases and J dropped 4 bases, with 18 bases sitting between them. The CDR3 has 14 residues.

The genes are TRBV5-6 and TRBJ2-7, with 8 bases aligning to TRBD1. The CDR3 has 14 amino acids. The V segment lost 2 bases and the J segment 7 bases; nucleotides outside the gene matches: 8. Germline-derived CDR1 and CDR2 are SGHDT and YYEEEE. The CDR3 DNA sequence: TGTGCCAGCAGCTTCGGGACAGGCGGCGGGGAGCAGTACTTC. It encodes CASSFGTGGGEQYF.

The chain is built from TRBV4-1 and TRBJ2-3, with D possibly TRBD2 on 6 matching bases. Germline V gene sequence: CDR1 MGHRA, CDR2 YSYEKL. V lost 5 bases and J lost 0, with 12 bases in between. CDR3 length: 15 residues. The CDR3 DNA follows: TGCGCCAGCAGCGCCGGGGGATTTAGCACAGATACGCAGTATTTT. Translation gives CASSAGGFSTDTQYF.

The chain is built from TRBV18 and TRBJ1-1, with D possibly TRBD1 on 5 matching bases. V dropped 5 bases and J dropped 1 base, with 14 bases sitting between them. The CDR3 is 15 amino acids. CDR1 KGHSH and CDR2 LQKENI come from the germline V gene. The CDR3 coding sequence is TGTGCCAGCTCAGTCCAATTCACAGGGAACACTGAAGCTTTCTTT. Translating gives CASSVQFTGNTEAFF.

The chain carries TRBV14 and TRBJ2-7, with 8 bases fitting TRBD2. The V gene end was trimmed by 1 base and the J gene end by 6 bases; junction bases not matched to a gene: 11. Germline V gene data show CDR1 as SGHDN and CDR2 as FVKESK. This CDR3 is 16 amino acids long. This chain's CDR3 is CASSQARPAGDPEQYF. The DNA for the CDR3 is TGTGCCAGCAGCCAAGCTCGGCCAGCGGGAGATCCCGAGCAGTACTTC.

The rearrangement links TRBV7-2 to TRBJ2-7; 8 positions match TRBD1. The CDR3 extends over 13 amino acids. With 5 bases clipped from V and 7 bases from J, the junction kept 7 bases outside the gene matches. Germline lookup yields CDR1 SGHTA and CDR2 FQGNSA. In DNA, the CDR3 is TGTGCCAGCAGCCAGACAGGGGCGCGGGAGCAGTACTTC. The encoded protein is CASSQTGAREQYF.

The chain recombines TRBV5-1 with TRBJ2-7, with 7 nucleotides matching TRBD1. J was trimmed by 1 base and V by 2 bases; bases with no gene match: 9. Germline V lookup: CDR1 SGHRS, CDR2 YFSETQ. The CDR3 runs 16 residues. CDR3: CASSLIRQGISYEQYF. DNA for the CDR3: TGCGCCAGCAGCTTAATTCGACAGGGTATTTCCTACGAGCAGTACTTC.

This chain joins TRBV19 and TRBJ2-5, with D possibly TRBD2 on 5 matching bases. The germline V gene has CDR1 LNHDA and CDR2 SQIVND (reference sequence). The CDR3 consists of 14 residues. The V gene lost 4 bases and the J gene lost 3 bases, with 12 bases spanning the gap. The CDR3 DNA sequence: TGTGCCAGTAGTACGCCGGACGGGAAAGAGACCCAGTACTTC. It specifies CASSTPDGKETQYF. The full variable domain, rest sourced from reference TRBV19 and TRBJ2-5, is DGGITQSPKYLFRKEGQNVTLSCEQNLNHDAMYWYRQDPGQGLRLIYYSQIVNDFQKGDIAEGYSVSREKKESFPLTVTSAQKNPTAFYLCASSTPDGKETQYFGPGTRLLVL.

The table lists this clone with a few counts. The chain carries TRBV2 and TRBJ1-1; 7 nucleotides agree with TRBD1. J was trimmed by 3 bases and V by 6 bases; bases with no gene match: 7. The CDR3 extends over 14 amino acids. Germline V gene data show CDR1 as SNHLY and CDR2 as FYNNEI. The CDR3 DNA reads TGTGCCAGCAGGAAACAGGGGTTGGACACTGAAGCTTTCTTT. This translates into CASRKQGLDTEAFF.